A selection of T cell receptor beta chains follows, all from one sample in a study of neurological immune-mediated disorders. TCRdb independently ran MiXCR on the 5' RACE reads; one entry per CDR3 protein. The sample holds some 70,000 distinct CDR3 sequences, 4.5% to 5.5% seen once. Sequencing was performed on PBMCs. Receptor source: a man between 25 and 39 years old with multiple sclerosis. The CDR3 runs from the conserved cysteine through the conserved F or W. A D gene is named only where the DNA matches it firmly. Size values are once, few and many counts, or a class for expanded clones, and some rows have none.

d_call	v_call	j_call	clone_size	cdr3_nt	cdr3_aa
.	TRBV5-1	TRBJ1-4	.	TGCGCCAGTAGCTTGAACAGAGTTAATGACAAACTGTTTTTT	CASSLNRVNDKLFF
.	TRBV7-9	TRBJ1-5	many	TGTGCCAGCAGGGGCGACGATCAGCCCCAGCATTTT	CASRGDDQPQHF
.	TRBV9	TRBJ1-4	few	TGTGCCAGCAGCCCGGACAAAAAACGTAATGAAAAACTGTTTTTT	CASSPDKKRNEKLFF
TRBD1	TRBV7-9	TRBJ1-1	many	TGTGCCAGCAGCGACAGGGCTGGAGCTTTCTTT	CASSDRAGAFF
.	TRBV20-1	TRBJ1-1	many	TGCAGTGCTAGAGACGTCCGAAGGAACACTGAAGCTTTCTTT	CSARDVRRNTEAFF
.	TRBV20-1	TRBJ2-7	.	TGCAGTGCCCCGAATACTATTTACGAGCAGTACTTC	CSAPNTIYEQYF
.	TRBV6-5	TRBJ1-1	.	TGTGCCAGCAGTTACTCGGGGCTGGGGCGAGGGACTGAAGCTTTCTTT	CASSYSGLGRGTEAFF
.	TRBV6-2/TRBV6-3	TRBJ1-1	many	TGTGCCAGCAGTTACGGGACTATCACAGCTTTCTTT	CASSYGTITAFF
.	TRBV5-4	TRBJ1-1	many	TGTGCCAGCAGCTCCAGGACGGTGAACACTGAAGCTTTCTTT	CASSSRTVNTEAFF
.	TRBV11-2	TRBJ2-1	many	TGTGCCACCGGGGGCCTTCGGTTCTTC	CATGGLRFF
TRBD2	TRBV9	TRBJ2-7	few	TGTGCCAGCAGCGTAGACGGGACTAGCCTCTTCCACGAGCAGTACTTC	CASSVDGTSLFHEQYF
.	TRBV4-1	TRBJ1-6	.	TGCGCCAGCAGCCAAGTACCCATAAATAATTCACCCCTCAACTTT	CASSQVPINNSPLNF
.	TRBV5-8	TRBJ1-1	many	TGTGCCAGCAGCCCAAGAGTATTGAACACTGAAGCTTTCTTT	CASSPRVLNTEAFF
.	TRBV3-1	TRBJ1-3	many	TGTGCCAGCAGCCAACTGGTCTCTGGAAACACCATATATTTT	CASSQLVSGNTIYF
.	TRBV5-6	TRBJ1-5	.	TGTGCCAGCAGCTTGGGGGCTCGGGAGCCCCAGCATTTT	CASSLGAREPQHF
.	TRBV15	TRBJ1-5	many	TGTGCCACCAGCAGAGCAAATCAGCCCCAGCATTTT	CATSRANQPQHF
.	TRBV19	TRBJ2-1	.	TGTGCCAGTAGTATGGCCAGCCTGAATGAGCAGTTCTTC	CASSMASLNEQFF
TRBD2	TRBV15	TRBJ2-5	many	TGTGCCACCAGCAGATTAGCGGGGGGAGAGACCCAGTACTTC	CATSRLAGGETQYF
TRBD1	TRBV5-1	TRBJ1-1	many	TGCGCCAGCAGCAGCACAGGGGGCGTTGAAGCTTTCTTT	CASSSTGGVEAFF
TRBD1	TRBV10-2	TRBJ2-1	many	TGCGCCAGCAGCGGGACAGAGAGCAATGAGCAGTTCTTC	CASSGTESNEQFF
.	TRBV24-1	TRBJ2-3	many	TGTGCCACCAGTGACTCCCTGCGGGGCACAGATACGCAGTATTTT	CATSDSLRGTDTQYF
.	TRBV20-1	TRBJ2-2	many	TGCAGTGCTAGAGAAGGGAGCACCGGGGAGCTGTTTTTT	CSAREGSTGELFF
TRBD1	TRBV12-3/TRBV12-4	TRBJ1-2	many	TGTGCCAGCAGTTTTGGGACAGGGGTAGGCTACACCTTC	CASSFGTGVGYTF
.	TRBV29-1	TRBJ1-1	few	TGCAGCGTTGCTGCCGGAACCAACACTGAAGCTTTCTTT	CSVAAGTNTEAFF
.	TRBV20-1	TRBJ1-4	.	TGCAGTGCTAGAGATCGGGGAGGGGGATTCGAAAAACTGTTTTTT	CSARDRGGGFEKLFF
.	TRBV20-1	TRBJ1-2	.	TGCAGTGCTAGAGATAGCGGGGCCACATATGGCTACACCTTC	CSARDSGATYGYTF
.	TRBV7-8	TRBJ2-7	many	TGTGCCAGCAGCTTAGTTGCGACTACCACTTACGAGCAGTACTTC	CASSLVATTTYEQYF
.	TRBV7-8	TRBJ2-3	many	TGTGCCAGCAGCCTTACAGATACGCAGTATTTT	CASSLTDTQYF
.	TRBV5-1	TRBJ1-1	many	TGCGCCAGCTGCGACGGGGGCTGGAACACTGAAGCTTTCTTT	CASCDGGWNTEAFF
TRBD1	TRBV2	TRBJ2-5	many	TGTGCCAGCAGCAGGGGGCGGACCCAGTACTTC	CASSRGRTQYF
TRBD1	TRBV10-2	TRBJ1-4	.	TGCGCCAGCAGTGAGACCGGACAGGGAGGGACTAATGAAAAACTGTTTTTT	CASSETGQGGTNEKLFF
TRBD1	TRBV7-3	TRBJ2-5	few	TGTGCCAGCAGCCATACAGGGGGACGAGAGACCCAGTACTTC	CASSHTGGRETQYF
TRBD1	TRBV24-1	TRBJ2-7	many	TGTGCCACCAGTGACCTCGACAGGGACGAGCAGTACTTC	CATSDLDRDEQYF
.	TRBV7-7	TRBJ2-1	many	TGTGCCAGCAGCTTAAACGGGTACAATGAGCAGTTCTTC	CASSLNGYNEQFF
TRBD1	TRBV20-1	TRBJ1-1	many	TGCAGTGCTAACCAGGGGGGCACTGAAGCTTTCTTT	CSANQGGTEAFF
.	TRBV29-1	TRBJ2-1	few	TGCAGCGTCTACTCCCCGTCAAATGGTGAGCAGTTCTTC	CSVYSPSNGEQFF
.	TRBV29-1	TRBJ1-1	.	TGCAGCGTTGAATACAGGGAAAACACTGAAGCTTTCTTT	CSVEYRENTEAFF
.	TRBV5-1	TRBJ1-3	.	TGCGCCAGCAGCCTGAGGTGGGGAGAGTCTGGAAACACCATATATTTT	CASSLRWGESGNTIYF
.	TRBV4-1	TRBJ1-5	many	TGCGCCAGCAGCCAGGGGGCGGACCAGCCCCAGCATTTT	CASSQGADQPQHF
TRBD2	TRBV18	TRBJ2-1	many	TGTGCCAGCTCAAGAACTAGCGGCCAGGCCAATGAGCAGTTCTTC	CASSRTSGQANEQFF